This T cell receptor (beta chain) was documented in a study of blood T cell repertoires in COVID-19 (dated by TCRdb to the early 2020s). For the wider study: The collaborator samples originated in the United States, Italy and Spain and spanned the acute and convalescent phases of COVID-19. Nearly every sample came with metadata listing a de-identified subject ID, COVID-19 status, age in years and sex. The material from the prospective study consisted of cDNA or gDNA derived from T cells, B-cell-depleted T cells, or PBMCs. Where available, HLA class I and class II types were obtained from metadata supplied by the sample provider rather than from assay-based typing. Samples came from the ongoing ImmuneRACE study (first 160 participants) plus 1,254 subjects from 6 global collaborators. The repertoires were made available in a free public database intended to serve as a resource for research on the immune response to SARS-CoV-2. The dataset comprised deeply sampled blood TCRbeta repertoires from subjects exposed to, actively infected with, or recovered from COVID-19.

A distance of 13 bases separates the germline ends of V and J, which lose 5 bases and 15 bases respectively. Reading from cysteine to phenylalanine, the CDR3 counts 11 amino acids. The kept DNA is CDR3 alone, 33 bases in frame from the first base. CDR1 and CDR2 are drawn from the germline V gene (reference sequence): LNHNV, YYDKDF. The study at large found these results: Clinical and demographic metadata were provided uncurated, with the amount varying by source and participant.

This clone appeared a few times. No cognate antigen has been identified for it. The sample holds no much larger clone one base away, and base qualities are not on file. Collaborating institutions collected whole blood in K2EDTA tubes following their own protocols. For TCRbeta analysis, collaborators shipped samples as frozen whole blood, isolated PBMCs, or DNA extracted from either of those sample types. TCRbeta CDR3 regions were amplified from genomic DNA by means of the immunoSEQ Assay, a bias-controlled multiplex PCR. The original methods were these. The number of nucleated cells in each sample was estimated from the amplification of reference gene primers within the assay. Sequence reads were collapsed and filtered to measure the absolute abundance of every unique TCRbeta CDR3 rearrangement. For each sample, productive Simpson clonality was calculated as the square root of Simpson's diversity index across productive rearrangements. TCRdb obtained this table from immuneACCESS and retained in-frame rearrangements with V and J assigned. These tables miss some clones; where compared with another copy, unresolved V genes account for less than half of the shortfall, and the remainder is unexplained. The D gene and trimming were derived from the DNA, and the V and J assignments and clone size from that table. The sample table records about 280,000 clones; roughly 85% of these occur just once. Less than 6.5% of the sample lies in the top ten.

The sequence links TRBV15 to TRBJ1-4; the D region possibly corresponds to TRBD1 (6 bases align). The source material was peripheral blood. The receptor was isolated from a man in his fifties or sixties with active or convalescent COVID-19. The CDR3 loop reads CATSDLTGVFF. The sequenced DNA: TGTGCCACCAGCGATTTGACAGGAGTGTTTTTT.